The 16 T cell receptor beta chains given below trace back to one sample, sequenced in a study of shared clonotypes between healthy human individuals (dated by TCRdb to 2020 to 2021). Libraries were made using the immunoSEQ multiplex PCR assay. Here the immuneACCESS table is served through TCRdb, limited to in-frame sequences with V and J called. Missing clones are a known gap in these copies; in checked studies unresolved V genes cover under half, and the rest lacks a known reason. The sample includes about 2.5 million clones, with approximately 90% observed a single time. 0.37% of the sample goes to the ten largest clones. The sample taken for sequencing was naive CD4+ T cells from PBMCs. The sample's cell subset or site, from its label and the paper: CD45RA+ positively selected. Every receptor here comes from a man between 18 and 35 years old in good health. Some clones in this sample may be carry-over from other donors' samples.

The genes are TRBV5-1 and TRBJ1-1, with D uncertain. Germline lookup yields CDR1 SGHRS and CDR2 YFSETQ. V lost 0 bases and J 7 bases, leaving 7 bases between the germline ends. The length of the CDR3 is 12 residues. CDR3 coding DNA: TGCGCCAGCAGCTTGGCCAACGGTGAAGCTTTCTTT. Translation: CASSLANGEAFF.

The rearrangement joins TRBV28 to TRBJ1-6; no definite D call. Trimming removed 6 bases from V and 5 bases from J, with 11 bases in between. CDR1 and CDR2 (germline): MDHEN, SYDVKM. This CDR3 contains 14 residues. CDR3 in amino acids: CASSLQTHNSPLHF. The CDR3 nucleotides read TGTGCCAGCAGCCTACAGACCCATAATTCACCCCTCCACTTT.

The chain links TRBV28 to TRBJ1-5; D remains ambiguous. Germline CDR1 and CDR2: MDHEN and SYDVKM. The CDR3 is 13 residues long. With 3 bases removed from V and 11 bases from J, the gap between germline ends came to 14 bases. Here the CDR3 DNA reads TGTGCCAGCAGTTTCCGGAAGGGCTTGTCCCAGCATTTT. Translating gives CASSFRKGLSQHF.

The chain uses TRBV30 and TRBJ1-1, with D unclear. The V gene lost 5 bases and the J gene lost 5 bases, with 12 bases spanning the gap. Germline assignment: CDR1 GTSNPN and CDR2 SVGIG (reference sequence). The CDR3 covers 12 residues. CDR3 sequence reads: CAWGRERTEAFF. CDR3 in DNA: TGTGCCTGGGGTAGGGAGAGGACTGAAGCTTTCTTT.

The V and J genes are TRBV7-9 and TRBJ2-6; 14 nucleotides match TRBD2. This CDR3 spans 19 amino acids. Germline assignment: CDR1 SEHNR and CDR2 FQNEAQ (reference sequence). With V trimmed by 5 bases and J by 3 bases, 9 bases remained unmatched. CDR3 in DNA: TGTGCCAGCAGCCCCCGGGAGGGACTAGCGGGAGTTGGGGCCAACGTCCTGACTTTC. It codes for CASSPREGLAGVGANVLTF. The full variable domain, rest sourced from reference TRBV7-9 and TRBJ2-6, is DTGVSQNPRHKITKRGQNVTFRCDPISEHNRLYWYRQTLGQGPEFLTYFQNEAQLEKSRLLSDRFSAERPKGSFSTLEIQRTEQGDSAMYLCASSPREGLAGVGANVLTFGAGSRLTVL.

This chain links TRBV7-3 with TRBJ1-2, with D possibly TRBD1 on 5 matching bases. Germline assignment: CDR1 SGHTA and CDR2 FQGTGA. Trimming pared 3 bases from V and 10 bases from J, leaving 15 bases between. The CDR3 runs to 13 residues. The CDR3, as DNA: TGTGCCAGCAGCTTGGAAGGCGGGGCCTTCTACACCTTC. It is translated as CASSLEGGAFYTF.

The chain links TRBV6-1 to TRBJ1-5, with D unresolved. V was shortened by 0 bases and J by 4 bases, with 4 bases between the two germline ends. CDR1 MNHNS and CDR2 SASEGT come from the germline V gene. This CDR3 comprises 13 residues. The CDR3 sequence is CASSEAVNQPQHF. DNA of the CDR3: TGTGCCAGCAGTGAAGCGGTAAATCAGCCCCAGCATTTT.

The table lists this clone with a count of one. The chain joins TRBV5-1 to TRBJ2-7, with TRBD2 matching over 11 bases. The CDR3 has 17 amino acids. Germline V lookup: CDR1 SGHRS, CDR2 YFSETQ. Trimming at V came to 0 bases and at J to 5 bases, leaving 10 bases not matched to a gene. Here the CDR3 DNA reads TGCGCCAGCAGCTTGGCCACTAGCGGGAGAGGTCCCCACGAGCAGTACTTC. Protein product: CASSLATSGRGPHEQYF.

On this clone: The identical CDR3 is also encoded by other nucleotide sequences in the sample. The chain's CDR3 is CASSQGTGPYEQYF. As DNA, the CDR3 is TGCGCCAGCAGCCAGGGGACAGGGCCCTACGAGCAGTACTTC. The genes are TRBV4-1 and TRBJ2-7, with 9 nucleotides matching TRBD1. V shed 3 bases, J shed 2 bases, and the junction held 2 bases outside the gene matches. This CDR3 spans 14 amino acids. Germline V gene lookup returns CDR1 MGHRA and CDR2 YSYEKL.

This clone has a handful of counts. The J gene is TRBJ1-1, the V gene TRBV6-5; D is possibly TRBD1 (5 bases). V dropped 6 bases and J dropped 3 bases, with 8 bases sitting between them. CDR1 and CDR2 from the germline V gene are MNHEY and SVGAGI. This CDR3 comprises 12 residues. CDR3 DNA: TGTGCCAGCAGAACACAGGACACTGAAGCTTTCTTT. It yields the protein CASRTQDTEAFF.

The V and J genes are TRBV9 and TRBJ2-1; 13 bases match TRBD2. Losses at the gene ends were 2 bases for V and 6 bases for J; bases not matched to a gene: 5. In germline, CDR1 is SGDLS, CDR2 YYNGEE. This CDR3 comprises 16 residues. The CDR3 reads CASSVLGLAGPNEQFF. CDR3 nucleotides: TGTGCCAGCAGCGTTTTGGGACTAGCGGGGCCCAATGAGCAGTTCTTC.

The chain joins TRBV7-3 to TRBJ1-2; D not certain. CDR1 SGHTA and CDR2 FQGTGA come from the germline V gene. V lost 0 bases and J lost 4, with 6 bases in between. This CDR3 is built from 13 residues. The CDR3 DNA reads TGTGCCAGCAGCTTAACTGCGGTCTATGGCTACACCTTC. It encodes CASSLTAVYGYTF. The whole variable domain, filled in from reference TRBV7-3 and TRBJ1-2, reads GAGVSQTPSNKVTEKGKYVELRCDPISGHTALYWYRQSLGQGPEFLIYFQGTGAADDSGLPNDRFFAVRPEGSVSTLKIQRTERGDSAVYLCASSLTAVYGYTFGSGTRLTVV.

To note about this clone: Other DNA sequences in this sample translate to the same CDR3. The CDR3 loop is CASSPGSGRETQYF. The CDR3 nucleotides read TGCGCCAGCAGCCCGGGTAGTGGTCGGGAGACCCAGTACTTC. V usage is TRBV5-1 and J usage is TRBJ2-5; no definite D call. V gave up 4 bases and J gave up 5 bases, with 15 bases separating them. CDR3 length: 14 amino acids. Germline lookup yields CDR1 SGHRS and CDR2 YFSETQ.

The sample holds one count of this clone. The chain carries TRBV6-5 and TRBJ1-1; 9 bases fit TRBD1. Germline trimming cut 10 bases from V and 2 bases from J; bases unmatched to any gene: 8. Germline lookup yields CDR1 MNHEY and CDR2 SVGAGI. The CDR3 is 14 residues long. CDR3: CATHPTGGNTEAFF. The DNA for the CDR3 is TGTGCCACCCATCCGACAGGGGGTAACACTGAAGCTTTCTTT.

V is TRBV7-6 and J is TRBJ2-5, with a tentative D call TRBD2 (5 bases). CDR3 length: 15 residues. Trimming shortened V by 3 bases and J by 3 bases, and 14 bases separated the two germline ends. CDR1 SGHVS and CDR2 FNYEAQ come from the germline V gene. The CDR3 reads CASSFPAPSKETQYF. The CDR3 bases are TGTGCCAGCAGCTTCCCAGCCCCTAGCAAAGAGACCCAGTACTTC.

This clone came up a few times. The same CDR3 also results from other DNA sequences found in this sample. The chain is built from TRBV20-1 and TRBJ2-5; D possibly matches TRBD1 or TRBD2 (5 bases each). V lost 3 bases, J lost 3 bases, and 5 bases lay in between. CDR3 length: 11 amino acids. Looked up from germline, CDR1 is DFQATT and CDR2 is SNEGSKA (reference sequence). The CDR3 here is CSARGEETQYF. CDR3 DNA: TGCAGTGCTAGGGGGGAAGAGACCCAGTACTTC.